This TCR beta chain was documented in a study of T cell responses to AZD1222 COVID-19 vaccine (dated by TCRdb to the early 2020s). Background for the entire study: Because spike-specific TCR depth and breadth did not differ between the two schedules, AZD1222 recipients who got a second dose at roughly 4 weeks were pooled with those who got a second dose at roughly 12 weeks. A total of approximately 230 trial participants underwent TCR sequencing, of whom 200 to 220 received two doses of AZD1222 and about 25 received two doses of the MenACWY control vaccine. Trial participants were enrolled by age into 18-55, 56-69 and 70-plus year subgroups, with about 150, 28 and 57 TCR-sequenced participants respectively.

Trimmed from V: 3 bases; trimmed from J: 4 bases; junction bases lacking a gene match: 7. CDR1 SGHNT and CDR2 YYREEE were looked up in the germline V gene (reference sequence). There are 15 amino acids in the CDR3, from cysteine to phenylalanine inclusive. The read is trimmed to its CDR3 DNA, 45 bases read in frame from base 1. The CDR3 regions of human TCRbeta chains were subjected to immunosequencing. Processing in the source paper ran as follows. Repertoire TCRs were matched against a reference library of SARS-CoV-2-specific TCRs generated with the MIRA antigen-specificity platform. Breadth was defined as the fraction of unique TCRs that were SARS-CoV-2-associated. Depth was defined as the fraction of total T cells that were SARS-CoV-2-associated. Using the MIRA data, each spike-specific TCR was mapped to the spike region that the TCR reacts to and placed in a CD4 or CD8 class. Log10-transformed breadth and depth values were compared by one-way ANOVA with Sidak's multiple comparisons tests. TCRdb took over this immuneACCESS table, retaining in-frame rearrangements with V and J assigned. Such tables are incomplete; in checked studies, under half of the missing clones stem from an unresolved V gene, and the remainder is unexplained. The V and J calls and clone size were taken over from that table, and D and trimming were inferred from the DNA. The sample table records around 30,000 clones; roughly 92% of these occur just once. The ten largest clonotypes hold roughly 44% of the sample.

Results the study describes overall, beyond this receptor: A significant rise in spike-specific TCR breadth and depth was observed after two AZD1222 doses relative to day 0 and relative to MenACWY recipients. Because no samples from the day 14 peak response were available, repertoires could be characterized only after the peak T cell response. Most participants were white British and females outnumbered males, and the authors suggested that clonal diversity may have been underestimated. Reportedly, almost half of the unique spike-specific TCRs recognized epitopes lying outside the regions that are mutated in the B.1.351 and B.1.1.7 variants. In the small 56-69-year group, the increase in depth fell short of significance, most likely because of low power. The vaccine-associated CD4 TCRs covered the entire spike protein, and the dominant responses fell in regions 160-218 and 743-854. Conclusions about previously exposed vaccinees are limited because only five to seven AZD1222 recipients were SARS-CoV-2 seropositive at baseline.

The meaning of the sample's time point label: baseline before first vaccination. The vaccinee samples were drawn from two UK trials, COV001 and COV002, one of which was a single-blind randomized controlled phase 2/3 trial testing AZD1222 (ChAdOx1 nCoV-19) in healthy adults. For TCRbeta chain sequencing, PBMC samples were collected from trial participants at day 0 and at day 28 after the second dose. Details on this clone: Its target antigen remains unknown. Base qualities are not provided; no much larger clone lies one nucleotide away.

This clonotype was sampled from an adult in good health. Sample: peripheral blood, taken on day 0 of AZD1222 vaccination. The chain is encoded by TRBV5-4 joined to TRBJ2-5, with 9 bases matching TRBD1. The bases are TGTGCCAGCAGCTCCACACAGGGGGCAAGAGAGACCCAGTACTTC. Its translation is CASSSTQGARETQYF.